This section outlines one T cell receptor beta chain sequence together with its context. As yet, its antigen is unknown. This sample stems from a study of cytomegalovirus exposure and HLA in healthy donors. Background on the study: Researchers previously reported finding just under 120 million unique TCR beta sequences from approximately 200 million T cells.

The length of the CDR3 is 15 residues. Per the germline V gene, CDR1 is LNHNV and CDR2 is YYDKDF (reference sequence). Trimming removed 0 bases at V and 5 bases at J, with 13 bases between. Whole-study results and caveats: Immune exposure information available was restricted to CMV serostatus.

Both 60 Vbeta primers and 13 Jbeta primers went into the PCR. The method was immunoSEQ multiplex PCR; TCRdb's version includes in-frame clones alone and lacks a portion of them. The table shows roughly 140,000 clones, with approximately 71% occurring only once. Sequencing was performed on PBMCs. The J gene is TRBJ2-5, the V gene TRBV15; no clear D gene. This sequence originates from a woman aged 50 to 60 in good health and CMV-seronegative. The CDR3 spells CATSRDPGSWETQYF. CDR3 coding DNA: TGTGCCACCAGCAGAGATCCAGGCTCTTGGGAGACCCAGTACTTC.